This TCR beta chain appears in the sequencing data of a study of cytomegalovirus exposure and HLA in healthy donors. Using immunoSEQ multiplex PCR, the repertoire was profiled, and TCRdb retains in-frame clones only, with some absent. Among about 56,000 clones, approximately 90% were seen once, and the ten largest hold over 0.95%. Germline V gene sequence: CDR1 LGHNA, CDR2 YNFKEQ. The CDR3 extends over 16 amino acids. V lost 1 base and J lost 6; bases outside the gene matches: 6. Study-level findings and limits: Later, an analysis found that TCR clusters from the first cohort tended to co-occur in the roughly 110 validation repertoires. The listing of 150 to 200 TCR beta chains classed them as cytomegalovirus-associated.

This clone was seen once. Its antigen remains unidentified. Sequencing was carried out using PBMCs. The TCR was taken from a man aged 18 to 30 in good health and CMV-seronegative. This chain uses TRBV4-2 with TRBJ1-5; 10 bases map to TRBD1. CDR3 region: CASSQGRRTGGQPQHF. The CDR3 DNA follows: TGTGCCAGCAGCCAAGGACGAAGGACAGGGGGTCAGCCCCAGCATTTT.